These T cell receptor beta chains were read from a single sample in a study of molecular identifiers for immune sequencing clone quantification. A single record per CDR3 protein comes from TCRdb applying MiXCR to the PCR reads. The sample has about 640,000 distinct CDR3 sequences, just under 20% seen once; the top ten hold roughly 0.9%. The sequencing sample was made of naive CD8+ T cells from blood, with Jurkat cell RNA spiked in. The receptor source for this set is a human donor in good health. Some libraries in this study had Jurkat cell RNA spiked in. The CDR3 runs from the conserved cysteine through the conserved F or W. Fields, in order: clone size, J gene, V gene, D gene, CDR3 DNA, CDR3 protein. D genes are given only for firm matches. The size of a clone is reported for some rows only, either as once, few or many, or as a class for expanded clones.

many	TRBJ1-6	TRBV20-1	-	TGCAGTGCTAGGACCTCAGAACCCCGGTCACCCCTCCACTTT	CSARTSEPRSPLHF
many	TRBJ1-5	TRBV28	-	TGTGCCAGCAGTTTATCGGCCAGCCGGATAGGGGGGAATCAGCCCCAGCATTTT	CASSLSASRIGGNQPQHF
-	TRBJ2-7	TRBV7-3	-	TGTGCCAGCAGCCCGACTCCCCCCCCCGGCAAAACCTCGGAGCAGTACTTC	CASSPTPPPGKTSEQYF
many	TRBJ2-7	TRBV28	TRBD2	TGTGCCAGCAGTTTTTTAGAAGCGGGGGATTACGAGCAGTACTTC	CASSFLEAGDYEQYF
many	TRBJ2-7	TRBV6-6	TRBD1	TGTGCCAGCAGTTACCAACCGCGGGACAGGGATGGGCAGTACTTC	CASSYQPRDRDGQYF
-	TRBJ1-1	TRBV10-3	-	TGTGCCATCAGTGAACCGGCCACAGGTCCTGAAGCTTTCTTT	CAISEPATGPEAFF
-	TRBJ2-4	TRBV19	-	TGTGCCAGTAGTATTTGGGCAGGGGACGTGGAAAACATTCAGTACTTC	CASSIWAGDVENIQYF
-	TRBJ2-1	TRBV20-1	TRBD2	TGCAGCGCCCGGTGGGCTAGCGGGATTGATGAGCAGTTCTTC	CSARWASGIDEQFF
-	TRBJ2-7	TRBV27	-	TGTGCCAGCAGTTTAAAAGCGTGGGGCTACGAGCAGTACTTC	CASSLKAWGYEQYF
many	TRBJ2-3	TRBV9	-	TGTGCCAGCAGCGTTGAGGCAGATTGGACGGATACGCAGTATTTT	CASSVEADWTDTQYF
many	TRBJ2-5	TRBV14	-	TGTGCCAGCAGCCAAATTCTAGGAGAGACCCAGTACTTC	CASSQILGETQYF
many	TRBJ2-2	TRBV15	-	TGTGCCACCAGCAGAGATGTGGGGGCAGGGAGCACCGGGGAGCTGTTTTTT	CATSRDVGAGSTGELFF
few	TRBJ2-7	TRBV20-1	TRBD2	TGCAGTGCTAGAGAGGTGGGAGCGGGGCAGGTAGGCTACGAGCAGTACTTC	CSAREVGAGQVGYEQYF
many	TRBJ1-1	TRBV27	-	TGTGCCAGCAGTTCCCCCCGGGCAGGGGTAACTGAAGCTTTCTTT	CASSSPRAGVTEAFF
many	TRBJ1-2	TRBV30	-	TGTGCCTGGAGTGTATGGGATGAATATGGCTACACCTTC	CAWSVWDEYGYTF
many	TRBJ2-7	TRBV7-9	-	TGTGCCAGCAGCTTAGGCGGCACCTACGAGCAGTACTTC	CASSLGGTYEQYF
many	TRBJ2-7	TRBV24-1	-	TGTGCCACCAGTTGGTCCGGGTCCTACGAGCAGTACTTC	CATSWSGSYEQYF
-	TRBJ2-5	TRBV6-5	TRBD2	TGTGCCAGCAGTTACTCGAGACTAGCGGGGAGCCAAGAGACCCAGTACTTC	CASSYSRLAGSQETQYF
many	TRBJ2-5	TRBV14	TRBD1	TGTGCCAGCAGCCAGATGCCCCAGGGACAGGGGTTTTGGGAGACCCAGTACTTC	CASSQMPQGQGFWETQYF
-	TRBJ2-7	TRBV28	TRBD2	TGTGCCAGCAGTCCAACTCTGGGACTAGCGGGTTACGAGCAGCACTTC	CASSPTLGLAGYEQHF
many	TRBJ2-3	TRBV19	TRBD1	TGTGCCAGTAGTCCCCGGACAGGGGCGGGAGATACGCAGTATTTT	CASSPRTGAGDTQYF
-	TRBJ1-2	TRBV11-2	-	TGTGCCAGCAGCGACCAAGGACCCCCACCCACTGGCTACACCTTC	CASSDQGPPPTGYTF
many	TRBJ1-4	TRBV7-2	TRBD1	TGTGCCAGCAGCTTAGTAGGGACAGGGCACCCGATTTTT	CASSLVGTGHPIF
many	TRBJ1-2	TRBV30	-	TGTGCCTGGGAGAGCAGGGCCGTCATCTATGGCTACACCTTC	CAWESRAVIYGYTF